The clone carrying this T cell receptor beta chain has only a few counts. Antigen: not known. This record belongs to a study of PD-1 blockade in classical Hodgkin lymphoma. Study-wide context: On a schedule of every 2 weeks, patients received nivolumab 3 mg/kg intravenously.

The CDR3 runs to 18 residues. CDR1 SGHRS and CDR2 YFSETQ come from the germline V gene. Trimming cost V 4 bases and J 0 bases, with 17 bases left between them. Generated by immunoSEQ multiplex PCR, the TCRdb table keeps only in-frame clones and is missing some. The sample contains tens of thousands of clones, approximately 71% of which appear only once. Notes on the study in general: By C4D1, diversity of CD4+ TCRs had risen significantly, whereas that of CD8+ TCRs had not. Newly diagnosed patients were reported to exhibit reduced baseline TCR diversity relative to healthy donors. Nothing has yet pinned down what causes the repertoire differences, possibly disease activity or prior therapy.

Brentuximab vedotin exposure varied, and every patient relapsed after autologous stem cell transplantation. The sequence derives from a human donor with classical Hodgkin lymphoma. The J gene is TRBJ2-6, the V gene TRBV5-1; D perhaps matches TRBD2 (7 bases). The sample was peripheral blood mononuclear cells (PBMCs), taken at baseline. The CDR3 DNA sequence: TGCGCCAGCAGCCCACCGGGGGGCTTAAGCTCTGGGGCCAACGTCCTGACTTTC. Residues: CASSPPGGLSSGANVLTF.